These 22 T cell receptor beta chains share one sample of origin, sequenced in a study of T cells in Graves' hyperthyroidism and ophthalmopathy. There were TCR beta CDR3 regions amplified from RNA transcripts. In the first-round RT-PCR of the TCR CDR3, the HTBI primer set was used. TCRdb recomputed calls from the multiplex PCR reads with MiXCR, one row per CDR3 protein. The table lists 560,000 or so distinct CDR3 sequences, roughly 21% of them singletons. The specimen sequenced was blood. All receptors come from a man aged 40-50 years with Graves' ophthalmopathy.

This clonotype was seen a few times. This chain uses TRBV27 with TRBJ1-6, with D perhaps matching TRBD1 (5 bases). Germline lookup yields CDR1 MNHEY and CDR2 SMNVEV (reference sequence). V was cut by 2 bases and J by 0 bases, with 14 bases left in between. This CDR3 region has 18 residues. The DNA of the CDR3 is TGTGCCAGCAGTTTAAGGGGCTCGCACTTCTCCTATAATTCACCCCTCCACTTT. It translates to CASSLRGSHFSYNSPLHF.

This clonotype showed up many times. V is TRBV7-2 and J is TRBJ2-1, with TRBD2 matching 7 bases. Germline V gene lookup returns CDR1 SGHTA and CDR2 FQGNSA. The CDR3 totals 14 residues. After removal of 7 bases from V and 4 bases from J, the junction contained 7 bases not matched to a gene. The CDR3 reads CASTTGGSYNEQFF. CDR3 bases: TGTGCCAGCACCACCGGGGGGTCTTACAATGAGCAGTTCTTC.

V is TRBV20-1 and J is TRBJ2-7, with TRBD1 matching over 11 bases. V trimming: 6 bases; J trimming: 2 bases; junction bases outside the gene matches: 12. The germline V gene encodes CDR1 DFQATT and CDR2 SNEGSKA (reference sequence). There are 16 residues in the CDR3. CDR3 residues: CSATDRGPGKAYEQYF. The CDR3 DNA is TGCAGTGCGACGGACAGGGGGCCTGGGAAGGCCTACGAGCAGTACTTC.

This sequence joins TRBV7-9 and TRBJ1-5; D ambiguous. Germline CDR1 is SEHNR and CDR2 is FQNEAQ (reference sequence). V was shortened by 5 bases and J by 2 bases, with 13 bases between the two germline ends. The CDR3 runs to 15 residues. This CDR3 is CASSPSGFGNQPQHF. The DNA for the CDR3 is TGTGCCAGCAGCCCTTCCGGGTTTGGCAATCAGCCCCAGCATTTT.

This clonotype has more than one count but fewer than ten. The genes are TRBV20-1 and TRBJ2-3; D gene ambiguous. Germline V gene data show CDR1 as DFQATT and CDR2 as SNEGSKA (reference sequence). V lost 1 base to trimming and J lost 0 bases, with 11 bases between them. There are 15 residues in the CDR3. The CDR3 DNA reads TGCAGTGCTAGAGGGGTGTACCGGAGCACAGATACGCAGTATTTT. Encoded protein: CSARGVYRSTDTQYF.

The rearrangement joins TRBV10-1 to TRBJ2-3; D unresolved. Germline CDR1 WNHNN, CDR2 SYGVQD (reference sequence). The CDR3 has 14 amino acids. Trimming removed 3 bases from V and 0 bases from J, with 7 bases in between. The CDR3 loop is CASSEGQSTDTQYF. In DNA form, the CDR3 reads TGCGCCAGCAGTGAAGGGCAGAGCACAGATACGCAGTATTTT.

The V call is TRBV18, the J call TRBJ2-3, with 10 bases matching TRBD2. Per germline, CDR1 KGHSH and CDR2 LQKENI. This CDR3 contains 16 residues. The junction had 4 bases not matched to a gene; V was cut back by 3 bases and J by 1 base. This CDR3 is CASSPPGTSGTDTQYF. In DNA form, the CDR3 reads TGTGCCAGCTCACCCCCTGGGACTAGCGGCACAGATACGCAGTATTTT.

Comments on this clonotype: The junction departs from the called germline gene at one end, perhaps through a read error. V usage is TRBV27 and J usage is TRBJ2-5, with D possibly being TRBD2 (6 bases). Germline values: CDR1 MNHEY, CDR2 SMNVEV (reference sequence). The CDR3 consists of 12 residues. CDR3 DNA sequence: TGTGTCAGCAGTGGGGGGTTGGAGACCCAGTACTTC. Protein: CVSSGGLETQYF.

The table lists this clonotype with many counts. The chain joins TRBV6-1 to TRBJ2-7, with unresolved D. V lost 8 bases, J lost 4 bases, and 21 bases lay in between. The germline V gene encodes CDR1 MNHNS and CDR2 SASEGT. This CDR3 has 15 residues. The CDR3: CASADQGPFRYEQYF. The CDR3 nucleotides read TGTGCCAGCGCCGATCAAGGGCCCTTCAGGTACGAGCAGTACTTC.

The table lists this clonotype with a few counts. The junction departs from germline at one end; a sequencing error may be responsible. The CDR3 sequence is CASSLGSGSKIDEQSF. The CDR3 nucleotides read TGTGCCAGCAGCTTAGGAAGCGGGAGTAAGATTGATGAGCAGTCCTTC. V gene TRBV11-1 combines with J gene TRBJ2-1, with 8 positions matching TRBD2. This CDR3 region has 16 residues. Germline V gene data show CDR1 as SGHAT and CDR2 as FQDESV (reference sequence).

The chain uses TRBV24-1 and TRBJ2-3; D ambiguous. This CDR3 region has 14 residues. The germline V gene has CDR1 KGHDR and CDR2 SFDVKD. The ends were cut back, 3 bases at V and 6 bases at J, with 12 bases in the middle. CDR3 DNA: TGTGCCACCAGTGATCAATTGGTAGGTGATACGCAGTATTTT. It yields the protein CATSDQLVGDTQYF.

This clonotype was seen repeatedly, ten times or more. The chain joins TRBV30 to TRBJ1-5; 9 bases fit TRBD1. V dropped 3 bases and J dropped 4; count of bases not matched to a gene: 7. This CDR3 region has 15 residues. Germline V lookup: CDR1 GTSNPN, CDR2 SVGIG (reference sequence). The CDR3 nucleotides read TGTGCCTGGAGCCCTAGGGGACAGGGTAATCAGCCCCAGCATTTT. This gives the protein CAWSPRGQGNQPQHF.

The chain is built from TRBV10-2 and TRBJ2-6, with 8 bases matching TRBD2. The CDR3 spans 21 residues. CDR1 is WSHSY and CDR2 is SAAADI in the germline V gene. With V trimmed by 3 bases and J by 0 bases, 16 bases remained unmatched. The CDR3 is CASSDPIAPGLVSSGANVLTF. The CDR3 nucleotides are TGCGCCAGCAGTGACCCGATCGCTCCGGGACTAGTTAGCTCTGGGGCCAACGTCCTGACTTTC.

This clonotype was counted a few times. The chain has TRBV4-3 and TRBJ1-2, with a possible D match to TRBD1 (6 bases). This CDR3 comprises 23 residues. V shed 1 base and J shed 0 bases, with 33 bases lying between them. Germline V gives CDR1 LGHNA, CDR2 YSLEER. CDR3 coding DNA: TGCGCCAGCAGCCAAGCGTCAAGGTTCAATACAGGGAAGTACGTCAATACTAACTATGGCTACACCTTC. The encoded protein is CASSQASRFNTGKYVNTNYGYTF.

The table lists this clonotype with many counts. This chain connects TRBV29-1 to TRBJ1-1; D is perhaps TRBD1 (5 bases). This CDR3 region has 13 residues. CDR1 and CDR2 from the germline V gene are SQVTM and ANQGSEA. The V and J ends lost 2 bases and 5 bases respectively, with 12 bases between them. The DNA for the CDR3 is TGCAGCGTTGAAAGAACGGGGGGTACTGAAGCTTTCTTT. Protein sequence: CSVERTGGTEAFF. Using reference TRBV29-1 and TRBJ1-1 for the parts outside the CDR3, the full variable domain is SAVISQKPSRDICQRGTSLTIQCQVDSQVTMMFWYRQQPGQSLTLIATANQGSEATYESGFVIDKFPISRPNLTFSTLTVSNMSPEDSSIYLCSVERTGGTEAFFGQGTRLTVV.

This clonotype was seen at least ten times. The V call is TRBV6-1, the J call TRBJ1-1; unclear D gene. CDR3 size: 13 residues. With 5 bases removed from V and 1 base from J, the gap between germline ends came to 8 bases. Germline V gene lookup returns CDR1 MNHNS and CDR2 SASEGT. The CDR3, as DNA: TGTGCCAGCAGTCTTAAATGGAACACTGAAGCTTTCTTT. Translated, it gives CASSLKWNTEAFF.

The V call is TRBV7-3, the J call TRBJ2-1, with 10 bases matching TRBD1. Trimming took 5 bases from V and 8 from J; bases not matched to a gene: 9. The germline V gene has CDR1 SGHTA and CDR2 FQGTGA. The CDR3 is 15 amino acids. Here the CDR3 DNA reads TGTGCCAGCAGCGCTGACCCGGGACAGGGGTATGAGCAGTTCTTC. It encodes CASSADPGQGYEQFF.

This clonotype was seen only a few times. This chain links TRBV5-1 with TRBJ2-2, with 13 bases aligning to TRBD2. Losses at the gene ends were 7 bases for V and 2 bases for J; bases not matched to a gene: 11. In germline, CDR1 is SGHRS, CDR2 YFSETQ. The CDR3 is made up of 18 amino acids. The CDR3 DNA sequence: TGCGCCAGCTCTACCAAACTAGCGGGGGGGACAAACACCGGGGAGCTGTTTTTT. As protein: CASSTKLAGGTNTGELFF.

This clonotype has a count of ten or more. The V call is TRBV11-2, the J call TRBJ2-1, with TRBD2 matching over 12 bases. V was pared by 1 base and J by 1 base, with 8 bases of the junction left unmatched. CDR1 is SGHAT and CDR2 is FQNNGV in the germline V gene. This CDR3 comprises 19 residues. The CDR3 spells CASSLVASGGVSSYNEQFF. The CDR3 bases are TGTGCCAGCAGCTTAGTGGCTAGCGGGGGGGTTTCGTCCTACAATGAGCAGTTCTTC.

DNA of the CDR3: TGTGCCAGTAGTAAAGGGACAGGGAAGGGGGCTGGACTAGCGGACAGCTCCTACAATGAGCAGTTCTTC. Translation gives CASSKGTGKGAGLADSSYNEQFF. The chain uses TRBV19 and TRBJ2-1; perhaps TRBD2 as D (10 bases). Looked up from germline, CDR1 is LNHDA and CDR2 is SQIVND (reference sequence). This CDR3 has 23 residues. Between the trimmed V and J ends, which lost 4 bases and 0 bases, there was a span of 34 bases.

The chain joins TRBV7-9 to TRBJ2-6; 12 bases line up with TRBD1. V was clipped by 4 bases and J by 1 base; unmatched bases: 8. Germline V gene data show CDR1 as SEHNR and CDR2 as FQNEAQ (reference sequence). The CDR3 is made up of 19 amino acids. The CDR3 bases are TGTGCCAGCAGCTCCCATTGGGACAGGGGGCTATCTGGGGCCAACGTCCTGACTTTC. Translated, it gives CASSSHWDRGLSGANVLTF. The whole variable domain, remainder taken from reference TRBV7-9 and TRBJ2-6, is DTGVSQNPRHKITKRGQNVTFRCDPISEHNRLYWYRQTLGQGPEFLTYFQNEAQLEKSRLLSDRFSAERPKGSFSTLEIQRTEQGDSAMYLCASSSHWDRGLSGANVLTFGAGSRLTVL.

The sample holds many counts of this clonotype. The chain combines TRBV12-3 or TRBV12-4 with TRBJ2-7; D not resolved. The V gene lost 2 bases and the J gene lost 1 base, with 6 bases spanning the gap. This CDR3 region has 13 residues. CDR3 protein: CASSLLVSYEQYF. CDR3 in DNA: TGTGCCAGCAGTTTACTAGTATCCTACGAGCAGTACTTC.